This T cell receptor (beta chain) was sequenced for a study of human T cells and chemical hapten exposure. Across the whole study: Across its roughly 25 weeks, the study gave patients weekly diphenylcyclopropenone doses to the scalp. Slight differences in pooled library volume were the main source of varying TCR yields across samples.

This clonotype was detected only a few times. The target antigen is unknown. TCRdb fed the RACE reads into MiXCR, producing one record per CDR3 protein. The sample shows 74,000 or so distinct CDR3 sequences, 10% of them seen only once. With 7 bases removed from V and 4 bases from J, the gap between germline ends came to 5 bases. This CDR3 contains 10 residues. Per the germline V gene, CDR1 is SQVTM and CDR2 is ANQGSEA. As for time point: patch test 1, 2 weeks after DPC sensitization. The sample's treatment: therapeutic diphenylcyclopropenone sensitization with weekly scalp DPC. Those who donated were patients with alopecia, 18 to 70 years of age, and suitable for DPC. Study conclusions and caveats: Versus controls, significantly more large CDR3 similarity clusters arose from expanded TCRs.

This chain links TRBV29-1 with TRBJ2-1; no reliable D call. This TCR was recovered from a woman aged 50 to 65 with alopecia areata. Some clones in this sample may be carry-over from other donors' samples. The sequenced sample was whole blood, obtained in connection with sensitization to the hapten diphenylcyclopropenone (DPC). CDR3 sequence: CSAGYNEQFF. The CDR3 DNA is TGCAGCGCAGGATACAATGAGCAGTTCTTC.